This T cell receptor beta chain was recorded in a study of glioma-infiltrating T cells. Overall study context: About a million peripheral T cells were targeted at roughly 4.5- to 11-fold coverage.

Per the germline V gene, CDR1 is MNHEY and CDR2 is SMNVEV (reference sequence). Trimming took off 1 base at V and 5 bases at J, with 17 bases between the two ends. This CDR3 region has 16 residues. Study findings and constraints: Above-expected tissue-blood divergence occurred in all gliomas, most in low-grade ones. A blood CDR3 motif signature was depleted in highly divergent patients.

The iRepertoire nested amplicon-rescue multiplex PCR amplified TCR alpha and beta CDR3s from RNA. Tissue mRNA or PBMC total RNA, roughly 95-400 ng, went into one-step reverse transcription and amplification. TCRdb re-analysed the multiplex PCR reads in MiXCR, keeping a single row per CDR3 protein. The sample consists of about 410,000 distinct CDR3 sequences, roughly two fifths of them appearing once. This clonotype was detected ten times or more. Its cognate antigen is unknown. This TCR was recovered from a human donor with low-grade glioma or glioblastoma, undergoing nonglioma brain surgery, or in good health (not recorded which). Source material: glioma tissue, nonneoplastic brain tissue, or PBMCs (not recorded which). V gene TRBV27 combines with J gene TRBJ2-5, with D tentatively TRBD2 (6 bases). CDR3 protein: CASSLLGLSGAETQYF. DNA for the CDR3: TGTGCCAGCAGTTTATTGGGACTCTCCGGTGCCGAGACCCAGTACTTC.